The text below deals with one TCR beta chain. Its antigen remains unknown. In each sample, at least 6.5 million PBMCs were isolated. This sample is drawn from a study of blood T cells in healthy people across ages. Study-wide results and caveats: TCR beta diversity, measured per million T cells, fell in a roughly linear way with age.

Then a second PCR, running about 6 to 11 cycles, was carried out with a sample-barcoded 5' primer and a J-beta primer mix. Every sample gave at least 2.5 million paired-end reads containing CDR3. MiXCR was run by TCRdb on the 5' RACE reads, yielding one entry per CDR3 protein. The repertoire holds hundreds of thousands of distinct CDR3 sequences, with about 25% as singletons. Germline CDR1 SGHRS, CDR2 YFSETQ. Trimming pared 7 bases from V and 6 bases from J, leaving 16 bases between. The CDR3 is made up of 13 amino acids. V usage is TRBV5-1 and J usage is TRBJ1-1; tentatively, D is TRBD1 (5 bases). The origin of this receptor is a woman aged 70-85 years in good health. Material: blood. CDR3 DNA: TGCGCCAGCGGGCCCGCAGGGTTAGCTGAAGCTTTCTTT. Protein: CASGPAGLAEAFF.